This entry lists 19 T cell receptor beta chains sequenced from one sample in a study of blood T cell repertoires in COVID-19 (dated by TCRdb to 2020 to 2021). Libraries were constructed by the immunoSEQ multiplex PCR assay. TCRdb carries this immuneACCESS record with in-frame sequences only. Its versions omit some clonotypes, under half of them owing to an unresolved V gene in the studies checked, with the rest unexplained. The sample table records a few hundred thousand clones; more than 80% of these occur just once. Of the sample, more than 0.8% is held by the ten largest clones. Sequenced: PBMCs or T cells enriched from blood (not recorded which). These receptors all stem from a man aged 18 to 30 who had recovered from COVID-19.

CDR3 protein: CASSPTGEGGYTF. The CDR3 DNA reads TGTGCCAGCTCACCAACGGGGGAAGGAGGCTACACCTTC. The chain joins TRBV18 to TRBJ1-2; a possible D gene is TRBD1 (5 bases). The CDR3 contains 13 residues. The germline gives CDR1 KGHSH, CDR2 LQKENI. V lost 2 bases, J lost 8 bases, and 12 bases lay in between.

The rearrangement joins TRBV19 to TRBJ1-6; D perhaps matches TRBD1 (5 bases). Germline V CDR1 and CDR2: LNHDA, SQIVND (reference sequence). Trimming took off 3 bases at V and 7 bases at J, with 10 bases between the two ends. The CDR3 consists of 14 residues. CDR3 nucleotides: TGTGCCAGTAGTATCCGGGGGGAAAATTCACCCCTCCACTTT. Protein: CASSIRGENSPLHF.

The rearrangement joins TRBV3-1 (or the pseudogene TRBV3-2) to TRBJ1-2; the D gene is possibly TRBD1 (6 bases). CDR3 length: 17 amino acids. CDR1 LGHDT and CDR2 YNNKEL come from the germline V gene (reference sequence). The V and J ends lost 3 bases and 4 bases respectively, with 21 bases between them. This CDR3 is CASSQNRGANPGYGYTF. CDR3 in DNA: TGTGCCAGCAGCCAGAACCGGGGGGCTAACCCAGGCTATGGCTACACCTTC.

The genes are TRBV9 and TRBJ1-3; tentatively, D is TRBD1 (5 bases). The CDR3 has 15 amino acids. Trimming removed 0 bases from V and 7 bases from J, with 14 bases in between. From germline, CDR1 is SGDLS and CDR2 YYNGEE. The DNA for the CDR3 is TGTGCCAGCAGCGTAGCGTGGCAGGGTTTGAACACCATATATTTT. Encoded protein: CASSVAWQGLNTIYF.

The CDR3 DNA follows: TGTGCCAGCAGTTCAGCCTCAATAGCGGGGGGCTACGAGCAGTACTTC. Its protein product is CASSSASIAGGYEQYF. The rearrangement links TRBV28 to TRBJ2-7; TRBD2 matches at 10 bases. CDR1 and CDR2 (germline): MDHEN, SYDVKM. The CDR3 runs to 16 residues. V was pared by 4 bases and J by 3 bases, with 9 bases of the junction left unmatched.

In this sample, this clone turned up once. This rearrangement joins TRBV11-2 to TRBJ1-5; a weak D match, TRBD1 (6 bases). The CDR3 covers 14 residues. Germline CDR1 and CDR2: SGHAT and FQNNGV. With 0 bases removed from V and 6 bases from J, the gap between germline ends came to 9 bases. The CDR3 DNA reads as TGTGCCAGCAGCTTAGATCTAGGGGGTCAGCCCCAGCATTTT. Protein sequence: CASSLDLGGQPQHF.

V is TRBV7-9 and J is TRBJ2-5; D is unclear. The V gene lost 2 bases and the J gene lost 0 bases, with 10 bases spanning the gap. Germline V CDR1 and CDR2: SEHNR, FQNEAQ (reference sequence). CDR3 length: 15 amino acids. CDR3 amino acids: CASSLLSAYQETQYF. The CDR3 nucleotides read TGTGCCAGCAGCTTATTGAGCGCGTACCAAGAGACCCAGTACTTC.

The chain carries TRBV12-5 and TRBJ2-7, with 7 bases that match TRBD1. The CDR3 extends over 15 amino acids. Trimming at V came to 5 bases and at J to 3 bases, leaving 10 bases not matched to a gene. Germline V gene lookup returns CDR1 LGHNT and CDR2 FRNRAP. The CDR3 is CASGLRQGSVYEQYF. Written as DNA, the CDR3 is TGTGCTAGTGGTCTCAGACAGGGCTCAGTCTACGAGCAGTACTTC. Looking up the rest from reference TRBV12-5 and TRBJ2-7 gives the full variable domain: DARVTQTPRHKVTEMGQEVTMRCQPILGHNTVFWYRQTMMQGLELLAYFRNRAPLDDSGMPKDRFSAEMPDATLATLKIQPSEPRDSAVYFCASGLRQGSVYEQYFGPGTRLTVT.

This clone was seen just once. This sequence joins TRBV7-9 and TRBJ2-7; D is perhaps TRBD2 (6 bases). This CDR3 has 13 residues. Germline CDR1 is SEHNR and CDR2 is FQNEAQ (reference sequence). V lost 7 bases and J lost 1, with 11 bases in between. CDR3 amino acids: CASNSGLSYEQYF. The DNA for the CDR3 is TGTGCCAGCAATAGCGGCCTATCCTACGAGCAGTACTTC.

This rearrangement joins TRBV5-4 to TRBJ2-3; 7 bases are shared with TRBD2. Losses at the gene ends were 2 bases for V and 0 bases for J; bases not matched to a gene: 15. The germline gives CDR1 SGHNT, CDR2 YYREEE (reference sequence). The CDR3 loop spans 19 amino acids. The CDR3 loop is CASSLISRGGRASTDTQYF. The CDR3 nucleotides read TGTGCCAGCAGCTTAATTTCGAGGGGTGGGAGGGCTAGCACAGATACGCAGTATTTT.

The chain uses TRBV3-1 (or the pseudogene TRBV3-2) and TRBJ1-1; no clear D. Trimming shortened V by 4 bases and J by 3 bases, and 6 bases separated the two germline ends. The CDR3 is made up of 12 amino acids. CDR1 is LGHDT, CDR2 YNNKEL, per germline (reference sequence). For the CDR3, the DNA is TGTGCCAGCAGCCTGTCAGACACTGAAGCTTTCTTT. Protein: CASSLSDTEAFF.

J is TRBJ1-2 and V is TRBV19; 7 bases match TRBD1. Per the germline V gene, CDR1 is LNHDA and CDR2 is SQIVND (reference sequence). V was pared by 3 bases and J by 8 bases, with 12 bases of the junction left unmatched. The CDR3 sequence is 15 residues long. The CDR3 DNA is TGTGCCAGTAGTATGTCGACAGGGATAGCGGACGGCTACACCTTC. Protein product: CASSMSTGIADGYTF. Full variable domain (missing parts from reference TRBV19 and TRBJ1-2): DGGITQSPKYLFRKEGQNVTLSCEQNLNHDAMYWYRQDPGQGLRLIYYSQIVNDFQKGDIAEGYSVSREKKESFPLTVTSAQKNPTAFYLCASSMSTGIADGYTFGSGTRLTVV.

The CDR3 here is CASSYSTRGGTIYF. The CDR3, as DNA: TGTGCCAGCAGTTACTCCACACGTGGAGGCACCATATATTTT. The J gene is TRBJ1-3, the V gene TRBV6-5; the D is unclear. Deletions cut 0 bases from V and 9 bases from J, with 12 bases between. CDR3 length equals 14 residues. Germline V gene sequence: CDR1 MNHEY, CDR2 SVGAGI.

The chain recombines TRBV19 with TRBJ2-1; 7 bases line up with TRBD2. The CDR3 totals 15 residues. The trim removed 5 bases at V and 4 bases at J, leaving 8 bases unmatched. From germline, CDR1 is LNHDA and CDR2 SQIVND (reference sequence). CDR3 residues: CASSFAGEWYNEQFF. The DNA of the CDR3 is TGTGCCAGTAGTTTCGCGGGAGAGTGGTACAATGAGCAGTTCTTC.

With regard to this clone: This specimen includes other DNA sequences encoding the same CDR3. The chain links TRBV19 to TRBJ1-3; the D is unclear. This CDR3 comprises 14 residues. V was trimmed by 2 bases and J by 0 bases, leaving 5 bases between them. Germline V lookup: CDR1 LNHDA, CDR2 SQIVND (reference sequence). This CDR3 is CASSISGSGNTIYF. As DNA, the CDR3 is TGTGCCAGTAGTATATCAGGCTCTGGAAACACCATATATTTT. The complete variable domain, with remaining parts taken from reference TRBV19 and TRBJ1-3, reads DGGITQSPKYLFRKEGQNVTLSCEQNLNHDAMYWYRQDPGQGLRLIYYSQIVNDFQKGDIAEGYSVSREKKESFPLTVTSAQKNPTAFYLCASSISGSGNTIYFGEGSWLTVV.

The chain uses TRBV12-5 and TRBJ2-7; a possible D gene is TRBD1 (6 bases). Trimming stripped 1 base from V and 1 base from J, with 11 bases between. This CDR3 has 15 residues. The germline V gene has CDR1 LGHNT and CDR2 FRNRAP. This chain's CDR3 is CASGLGLQGSYEQYF. Written as DNA, the CDR3 is TGTGCTAGTGGTTTGGGCCTACAGGGATCCTACGAGCAGTACTTC.

The V gene is TRBV7-8, the J gene TRBJ1-6, with D possibly being TRBD1 (5 bases). CDR3 size: 13 residues. The V end was cut by 5 bases, the J end by 9 bases, with 11 bases between. In germline, CDR1 is SGHVS, CDR2 FQNEAQ. In nucleotides, the CDR3 is TGTGCCAGCAGCCGGGGGACTCCTTCACCCCTCCACTTT. Translated: CASSRGTPSPLHF.

The chain has TRBV24-1 and TRBJ2-1; 8 nucleotides match TRBD1. Germline values: CDR1 KGHDR, CDR2 SFDVKD. Trimming removed 3 bases from V and 5 bases from J; junction bases left unmatched: 5. The CDR3 loop spans 15 amino acids. The CDR3 here is CATSDPGTGDNEQFF. CDR3 DNA: TGTGCCACCAGTGATCCCGGGACAGGTGACAATGAGCAGTTCTTC.

This clone has only a few counts. The rearrangement uses TRBV2 and TRBJ1-2; unclear D gene. Trimming took off 6 bases at V and 8 bases at J, with 13 bases between the two ends. The CDR3 is 12 amino acids. Germline V gene lookup returns CDR1 SNHLY and CDR2 FYNNEI. This CDR3 reads CASRGESRGYTF. The DNA of the CDR3 is TGTGCCAGCAGGGGCGAGAGTCGGGGCTACACCTTC. Using reference TRBV2 and TRBJ1-2 for the parts outside the CDR3, the full variable domain is EPEVTQTPSHQVTQMGQEVILRCVPISNHLYFYWYRQILGQKVEFLVSFYNNEISEKSEIFDDQFSVERPDGSNFTLKIRSTKLEDSAMYFCASRGESRGYTFGSGTRLTVV.